The 10 T cell receptor beta chains below all came from one sample that was sequenced in a study of OX40 agonist ivuxolimab in advanced cancers. Measured with immunoSEQ multiplex PCR; TCRdb has only the in-frame clones, and not every one. The sample has tens of thousands of clones; around 80% are singletons. The sample here was CD4+ or CD8+ T cells sorted from blood, taken in a trial of the OX40 agonist ivuxolimab. Every receptor here comes from an adult with an advanced solid tumor such as melanoma, head and neck, liver or kidney cancer.

This clone was seen a handful of times. This chain connects TRBV2 to TRBJ2-7; TRBD2 matches at 11 bases. In germline, CDR1 is SNHLY, CDR2 FYNNEI. The J segment lost 6 bases and the V segment lost 6 bases, leaving 13 bases of the junction unmatched. The CDR3 covers 16 residues. CDR3: CASSRRGWLAGGEQYF. CDR3 nucleotide sequence: TGTGCCAGCAGCCGGAGGGGATGGCTAGCGGGAGGCGAGCAGTACTTC. Full variable domain (missing parts from reference TRBV2 and TRBJ2-7): EPEVTQTPSHQVTQMGQEVILRCVPISNHLYFYWYRQILGQKVEFLVSFYNNEISEKSEIFDDQFSVERPDGSNFTLKIRSTKLEDSAMYFCASSRRGWLAGGEQYFGPGTRLTVT.

The chain employs TRBV19 and TRBJ2-1; TRBD2 aligns across 7 bases. V lost 7 bases to trimming and J lost 0 bases; unmatched junction nucleotides: 9. Germline assignment: CDR1 LNHDA and CDR2 SQIVND (reference sequence). The CDR3 is 16 residues long. DNA for the CDR3: TGTGCCAGTACCTGGGGTCGCGGGAGCTCCTACAATGAGCAGTTCTTC. Its protein product is CASTWGRGSSYNEQFF.

V gene TRBV2 combines with J gene TRBJ2-2, with 7 bases lining up with TRBD2. Germline V lookup: CDR1 SNHLY, CDR2 FYNNEI. Trimming removed 6 bases from V and 5 bases from J; junction bases left unmatched: 3. This CDR3 has 13 amino acids. CDR3 in DNA: TGTGCCAGCAGCGTTAGCGGGACCGGGGAGCTGTTTTTT. Protein: CASSVSGTGELFF.

In DNA, the CDR3 is TGTGCCAGCAGGCTGAGGACAGGGGGGGGGACTTTCTTT. It encodes CASRLRTGGGTFF. The gene calls are TRBV6-5 and TRBJ1-1; 10 positions match TRBD1. The germline gives CDR1 MNHEY, CDR2 SVGAGI. V lost 6 bases to trimming and J lost 12 bases; unmatched junction nucleotides: 10. The CDR3 totals 13 residues.

This clone showed up just a few times. The chain combines TRBV11-2 with TRBJ2-1; D perhaps matches TRBD2 (6 bases). This CDR3 has 13 amino acids. Germline V gene lookup returns CDR1 SGHAT and CDR2 FQNNGV. Trimming cost V 7 bases and J 10 bases, with 17 bases left between them. DNA for the CDR3: TGTGCCAGCAACCCCCGTTCCGGGAGAGAGCAGTTCTTC. It translates to CASNPRSGREQFF.

This clone has only a few counts. The chain combines TRBV5-8 with TRBJ2-3; TRBD1 might be the D (5 bases). The CDR3 sequence is 13 residues long. Per germline, CDR1 SGHTS and CDR2 YDEGEE. Trimming took 5 bases from V and 3 from J, leaving 10 bases between them. The CDR3 sequence: CASRIKGTDTQYF. The DNA for the CDR3 is TGTGCCAGCAGGATCAAGGGGACAGATACGCAGTATTTT.

The chain employs TRBV7-7 and TRBJ1-3; TRBD1 might be the D (5 bases). CDR1 is SSHAT, CDR2 FNYEAQ, per germline (reference sequence). The CDR3 is made up of 13 amino acids. Between the trimmed V and J ends, which lost 5 bases and 2 bases, there was a span of 7 bases. In nucleotides, the CDR3 is TGTGCCAGCAGCCCAGGGCCTGGAAACACCATATATTTT. Translating it yields CASSPGPGNTIYF.

The chain couples TRBV7-9 to TRBJ1-1, with TRBD1 as a possible D gene (5 bases). Germline V CDR1 and CDR2: SEHNR, FQNEAQ (reference sequence). The CDR3 length is 13 residues. V gave up 6 bases and J gave up 4 bases, with 12 bases separating them. The CDR3 bases are TGTGCCAGCAGTTATCAGGGTCTCACTGAAGCTTTCTTT. It is translated as CASSYQGLTEAFF.

The sample holds a few counts of this clone. This chain joins TRBV5-6 and TRBJ1-6, with D perhaps matching TRBD1 (6 bases). This CDR3 comprises 14 residues. V was cut by 1 base and J by 14 bases, with 16 bases left in between. Per germline, CDR1 SGHDT and CDR2 YYEEEE. The CDR3 region has the DNA TGTGCCAGCAGCTTGAAACAGGGATTAGGGGCCCTCCACTTT. Translated: CASSLKQGLGALHF.

The sample holds a few counts of this clone. CDR3 protein: CAWRRDSSTEAFF. Here the CDR3 DNA reads TGTGCCTGGAGGCGGGACAGTTCCACTGAAGCTTTCTTT. The V and J genes are TRBV30 and TRBJ1-1, with 7 positions matching TRBD1. Germline-derived CDR1 and CDR2 are GTSNPN and SVGIG (reference sequence). The CDR3 is 13 amino acids. With V trimmed by 3 bases and J by 4 bases, 5 bases remained unmatched.